This T cell receptor (beta chain) was recovered during a study of blood T cell repertoires in COVID-19. Study members were between roughly 18 and 89 years old and lived in 20 to 25 US regions. Two consecutive negative NP/OP PCR tests, clearance, or resolved symptoms defined Cohort 3 recovery. In the authors' methods: Counts of nucleated cells, estimated from reference gene primer amplification, were obtained. The repertoire was sequenced with immunoSEQ multiplex PCR; TCRdb's copy has only in-frame clones and lacks some. The DNA gave D and trimming, while V, J and clone size come from that table. The sample contains more than 200,000 clones, roughly 86% of which appear only once. The germline CDR1 and CDR2 sequences are LGHNA and YSLEER. The CDR3 is 16 amino acids. Trimming pared 1 base from V and 2 bases from J, leaving 9 bases between.

The chain combines TRBV4-3 with TRBJ1-6; D gene unclear. The receptor was derived from a woman in her fifties or sixties who had recovered from COVID-19. Input material: PBMCs or T cells enriched from blood (not recorded which). For the CDR3, the DNA is TGCGCCAGCAGCCAAGCGCGGGCAGCCTATAATTCACCCCTCCACTTT. This translates into CASSQARAAYNSPLHF.